This T cell receptor beta chain was observed in a study of siplizumab effects on memory and regulatory T cells. Method: immunoSEQ multiplex PCR; TCRdb's copy keeps in-frame clones and lacks some. In the table there are roughly 100,000 clones, 80% to 95% of which are singletons. Germline V gives CDR1 ENHRY, CDR2 SYGVKD. Unmatched junction bases numbered 10, after V lost 11 bases and J lost 5 bases. CDR3 size: 14 residues. This clone was seen once. The V and J genes are TRBV10-3 and TRBJ2-5; the match to TRBD1 covers 11 bases. The sequenced material came from CD8+ T cells sorted from blood. This clonotype was sampled from a human donor in good health. CDR3 sequence: CAVRAGQGVETQYF. CDR3 nucleotide sequence: TGTGCCGTTCGGGCGGGACAGGGGGTTGAGACCCAGTACTTC.